Each of the 25 T cell receptor beta chains below was sequenced from the same sample in a study of preoperative IRX-2 immunotherapy in early breast cancer. Treatment of the sample: preoperative locoregional IRX-2 cytokine immunotherapy. The assay was immunoSEQ multiplex PCR, and TCRdb's table has in-frame clones only and misses some. The sample includes some 99,000 clones, about nine tenths of them seen just once. Specimen: tumor tissue, collected after IRX-2 immunotherapy. These receptors were collected from a human donor with breast cancer.

The chain joins TRBV5-1 to TRBJ2-3; D ambiguous. CDR3 length equals 16 residues. Deletions cut 0 bases from V and 0 bases from J, with 11 bases between. Per the germline V gene, CDR1 is SGHRS and CDR2 is YFSETQ. CDR3 coding DNA: TGCGCCAGCAGCTTGGCCCTCGATCTTAGCACAGATACGCAGTATTTT. This sequence encodes CASSLALDLSTDTQYF.

The J gene is TRBJ1-1, the V gene TRBV5-1; D gene uncertain. CDR1 is SGHRS and CDR2 is YFSETQ in the germline V gene. V lost 2 bases, J lost 0 bases, and 11 bases lay in between. The CDR3 loop spans 15 amino acids. The CDR3 sequence is CASSFGLNMNTEAFF. Here the CDR3 DNA reads TGCGCCAGCAGCTTTGGATTAAACATGAACACTGAAGCTTTCTTT.

The chain uses TRBV7-4 and TRBJ2-5; D is possibly TRBD1 (6 bases). This CDR3 comprises 13 residues. Germline V lookup: CDR1 SGHVT, CDR2 SQSDAQ. With 5 bases removed from V and 4 bases from J, the gap between germline ends came to 11 bases. CDR3 coding DNA: TGTGCCAGCAGCCAGGGACAAGGAGAGACCCAGTACTTC. Translated: CASSQGQGETQYF.

The V gene is TRBV1, the J gene TRBJ1-2; the table's TRBD1 call for D was not verified on the DNA. TRBV1 is a pseudogene segment. This CDR3 is built from 15 residues. This CDR3 reads CASSHPQGGQAGYTF. Here the CDR3 DNA reads TGCGCCAGCAGCCACCCCCAAGGTGGGCAGGCTGGCTACACCTTC.

V gene TRBV19 combines with J gene TRBJ2-5, with a weak D call TRBD2 (6 bases). V lost 3 bases and J lost 5, with 13 bases in between. The CDR3 extends over 14 amino acids. Germline V lookup: CDR1 LNHDA, CDR2 SQIVND (reference sequence). Here the CDR3 reads CASSMPRGWETQYF. The CDR3 coding sequence is TGTGCCAGTAGTATGCCGCGGGGTTGGGAGACCCAGTACTTC.

This rearrangement joins TRBV19 to TRBJ1-1, with D maybe TRBD1 (5 bases). This CDR3 comprises 12 residues. Between the trimmed V and J ends, which lost 10 bases and 4 bases, there was a span of 13 bases. The germline CDR1 and CDR2 sequences are LNHDA and SQIVND (reference sequence). The CDR3 DNA is TGTGCCACCCGACGAGGGGCCACTGAAGCTTTCTTT. It specifies CATRRGATEAFF.

CDR3 bases: TGTGCCAGCTCACCAACAAGGGTTTCGGGCTATGGCTACACCTTC. It specifies CASSPTRVSGYGYTF. The J gene is TRBJ1-2, the V gene TRBV18; D is undetermined. Germline V gene lookup returns CDR1 KGHSH and CDR2 LQKENI. CDR3 length: 15 amino acids. Trimming shortened V by 2 bases and J by 4 bases, and 14 bases separated the two germline ends.

CDR3 amino acids: CASRKPGTGVGEAFF. In DNA form, the CDR3 reads TGTGCCAGCCGGAAACCGGGGACAGGGGTCGGTGAAGCTTTCTTT. V is TRBV25-1 and J is TRBJ1-1; 10 bases line up with TRBD1. The CDR3 totals 15 residues. Germline values: CDR1 MGHDK, CDR2 SYGVNS. V lost 8 bases and J lost 7; bases outside the gene matches: 13.

This clone has more than one count but fewer than ten. This rearrangement joins TRBV15 to TRBJ1-1, with D unresolved. This CDR3 has 14 amino acids. Trimming removed 0 bases at V and 7 bases at J, with 12 bases between. Germline values: CDR1 LNHNV, CDR2 YYDKDF (reference sequence). In DNA, the CDR3 is TGTGCCACCAGCAGAGATAAGCGGGAGCTTGAAGCTTTCTTT. Its protein product is CATSRDKRELEAFF.

This sequence joins TRBV6-7 and TRBJ2-1; D is ambiguous. TRBV6-7 is treated as an ORF (open reading frame) with a function not yet certain. V shed 0 bases and J shed 8 bases, with 8 bases lying between them. CDR3 size: 13 residues. Written as DNA, the CDR3 is TGTGCCAGCAGTTACTCAAAGGTAGATGAGCAGTTCTTC. Protein: CASSYSKVDEQFF.

CDR3 DNA: TGTGCCAGTAGGGCGACTAGCGCCACAGATACGCAGTATTTT. It codes for CASRATSATDTQYF. This chain joins TRBV19 and TRBJ2-3, with 8 bases identical to TRBD2. V trimming: 6 bases; J trimming: 2 bases; junction bases outside the gene matches: 4. The CDR3 consists of 14 residues. The V gene's germline CDR1 is LNHDA and CDR2 SQIVND (reference sequence). Supplemented by reference TRBV19 and TRBJ2-3, the full variable domain reads DGGITQSPKYLFRKEGQNVTLSCEQNLNHDAMYWYRQDPGQGLRLIYYSQIVNDFQKGDIAEGYSVSREKKESFPLTVTSAQKNPTAFYLCASRATSATDTQYFGPGTRLTVL.

This chain uses TRBV11-3 with TRBJ2-2; 12 bases agree with TRBD2. The germline gives CDR1 SGHNT, CDR2 YENEEA. The CDR3 runs 16 residues. Germline trimming cut 6 bases from V and 7 bases from J; bases unmatched to any gene: 9. The CDR3, as DNA: TGTGCCAGCAGGCCACCGGGACTAGCGGGCCACGGGGAGCTGTTTTTT. It translates to CASRPPGLAGHGELFF.

V is TRBV30 and J is TRBJ1-1, with D unresolved. This CDR3 has 12 residues. The germline V gene encodes CDR1 GTSNPN and CDR2 SVGIG (reference sequence). V lost 4 bases to trimming and J lost 0 bases, with 6 bases between them. This CDR3 is CAWMQMNTEAFF. The CDR3 DNA reads TGTGCCTGGATGCAGATGAACACTGAAGCTTTCTTT.

The rearrangement links TRBV5-1 to TRBJ2-1, with a tentative D call TRBD2 (6 bases). Germline lookup yields CDR1 SGHRS and CDR2 YFSETQ. V gave up 1 base and J gave up 4 bases, with 9 bases separating them. This CDR3 is 14 amino acids long. This CDR3 reads CASSLSGGYNEQFF. The CDR3 nucleotides read TGCGCCAGCAGCTTGTCTGGGGGGTACAATGAGCAGTTCTTC.

The V call is TRBV6-8, the J call TRBJ1-5, with D unclear. Germline V CDR1 and CDR2: MNHGY, SAAAGT. The V gene lost 6 bases and the J gene lost 6 bases, with 15 bases spanning the gap. The CDR3 spans 14 residues. The CDR3 DNA reads TGTGCCAGCAGACTCCCCGGAGACGGTCAGCCCCAGCATTTT. Translating it yields CASRLPGDGQPQHF.

The rearrangement joins TRBV5-1 to TRBJ1-1, with TRBD1 matching 7 bases. Germline values: CDR1 SGHRS, CDR2 YFSETQ. The V gene end was trimmed by 8 bases and the J gene end by 0 bases; junction bases not matched to a gene: 16. The CDR3 spans 17 residues. The CDR3 sequence: CASTDRPNGGMNTEAFF. The CDR3 DNA is TGCGCCAGTACGGACAGGCCAAACGGGGGCATGAACACTGAAGCTTTCTTT.

This clone came up once. The chain uses TRBV19 and TRBJ2-1, with D perhaps matching TRBD1 or TRBD2 (5 bases each). Germline values: CDR1 LNHDA, CDR2 SQIVND (reference sequence). The CDR3 spans 15 residues. V was pared by 5 bases and J by 0 bases, with 11 bases between. CDR3 residues: CASSAGTSSYNEQFF. In DNA, the CDR3 is TGTGCCAGTAGTGCAGGGACGAGCTCCTACAATGAGCAGTTCTTC. Full variable domain (missing parts from reference TRBV19 and TRBJ2-1): DGGITQSPKYLFRKEGQNVTLSCEQNLNHDAMYWYRQDPGQGLRLIYYSQIVNDFQKGDIAEGYSVSREKKESFPLTVTSAQKNPTAFYLCASSAGTSSYNEQFFGPGTRLTVL.

V usage is TRBV28 and J usage is TRBJ2-5, with a possible D match to TRBD2 (6 bases). Trimming stripped 4 bases from V and 5 bases from J, with 14 bases between. Germline loops: CDR1 MDHEN, CDR2 SYDVKM. The CDR3 extends over 14 amino acids. CDR3 protein: CASSWRGGLETQYF. The CDR3 coding sequence is TGTGCCAGCAGTTGGAGGGGAGGTCTGGAGACCCAGTACTTC.

The chain recombines TRBV5-1 with TRBJ1-3, with D tentatively TRBD1 (6 bases). The length of the CDR3 is 14 residues. The germline V gene encodes CDR1 SGHRS and CDR2 YFSETQ. Between the trimmed V and J ends, which lost 3 bases and 3 bases, there was a span of 10 bases. The CDR3 reads CASSSLQGGNTIYF. CDR3 DNA: TGCGCCAGCAGCTCATTACAGGGTGGAAACACCATATATTTT.

This clone was detected only once. The chain links TRBV6-8 to TRBJ2-3; TRBD2 matches at 8 bases. The V and J ends lost 9 bases and 4 bases, in that order; junction bases with no gene match: 9. Germline V CDR1 and CDR2: MNHGY, SAAAGT. The CDR3 totals 14 residues. The CDR3: CASSRGGGPDTQYF. The CDR3, as DNA: TGTGCCAGTTCCCGGGGGGGAGGCCCAGATACGCAGTATTTT.

V gene TRBV6-8 combines with J gene TRBJ2-1, with D perhaps TRBD2 (6 bases). With 6 bases removed from V and 8 bases from J, the gap between germline ends came to 11 bases. Germline V gene data show CDR1 as MNHGY and CDR2 as SAAAGT. The CDR3 spans 12 residues. CDR3 residues: CASSGRIDEQFF. The CDR3, as DNA: TGTGCCAGCAGCGGGAGAATAGATGAGCAGTTCTTC.

This rearrangement joins TRBV19 to TRBJ1-3, with D possibly TRBD1 on 6 matching bases. The CDR3 loop spans 14 amino acids. The germline V gene encodes CDR1 LNHDA and CDR2 SQIVND (reference sequence). Trimming removed 8 bases from V and 6 bases from J, with 17 bases in between. The chain's CDR3 is CASRRGGKENTIYF. The CDR3 nucleotides are TGTGCCAGTCGGAGGGGGGGGAAAGAAAACACCATATATTTT.

The chain employs TRBV7-7 and TRBJ2-3, with TRBD1 as a possible D gene (6 bases). This CDR3 is 16 amino acids long. Germline V gives CDR1 SSHAT, CDR2 FNYEAQ (reference sequence). V was cut by 2 bases and J by 2 bases, with 14 bases left in between. CDR3 DNA sequence: TGTGCCAGCAGCTTACCAGGGGAGTCCCACACAGATACGCAGTATTTT. Encoded protein: CASSLPGESHTDTQYF.

V gene TRBV5-1 combines with J gene TRBJ1-4, with 7 bases matching TRBD1. From germline, CDR1 is SGHRS and CDR2 YFSETQ. This CDR3 is built from 16 residues. V shed 4 bases and J 2 bases; nucleotides not matched to a gene: 8. The CDR3 loop reads CASSPDRARTNEKLFF. As DNA, the CDR3 is TGCGCCAGCAGCCCCGACAGGGCCAGGACTAATGAAAAACTGTTTTTT.

V gene TRBV15 combines with J gene TRBJ2-5; 7 bases agree with TRBD2. The CDR3 contains 15 residues. Trimming took 1 base from V and 2 from J; bases not matched to a gene: 4. Germline V CDR1 and CDR2: LNHNV, YYDKDF (reference sequence). This CDR3 is CATSRVASGQETQYF. The CDR3 DNA follows: TGTGCCACCAGCAGAGTCGCTAGCGGACAAGAGACCCAGTACTTC.